The T cell receptor beta chain under discussion was sequenced for a study of blood T cell repertoires in COVID-19. Clones were sequenced by immunoSEQ multiplex PCR, and TCRdb holds only the in-frame ones, with some missing. This table has about 130,000 clones, approximately 80% appearing once. The CDR3 consists of 16 residues. The ends lost 6 bases at V and 4 bases at J; junction bases unmatched: 10. Germline assignment: CDR1 WSHSY and CDR2 SAAADI. The TCR comes from a woman aged 50 to 60 with acute or convalescent COVID-19. Sequenced sample: peripheral blood. The rearrangement links TRBV10-2 to TRBJ2-1; 9 bases agree with TRBD2. The CDR3 DNA reads TGCGCCAGCAGGGGGGGCCTAGCGGGGCATTACAATGAGCAGTTCTTC. As protein: CASRGGLAGHYNEQFF.